The text below deals with one T cell receptor (beta chain). The sample belongs to a study of tumor T cells in aggressive B-cell lymphoma. The table came from immunoSEQ multiplex PCR; TCRdb's copy has only in-frame clones and leaves some out. The sample shows 6,000 or so clones, over 65% of them seen only once. Germline CDR1 and CDR2: LGHNA and YNFKEQ. V dropped 3 bases and J dropped 0; count of bases not matched to a gene: 3. The CDR3 loop spans 15 amino acids. This sequence joins TRBV4-2 and TRBJ2-7; 9 bases match TRBD2. Input material: tumor tissue. The TCR was taken from an adult with diffuse large B cell lymphoma. CDR3 coding DNA: TGTGCCAGCAGCCACGGACTAGCGCTCTCCTACGAGCAGTACTTC. It codes for CASSHGLALSYEQYF.